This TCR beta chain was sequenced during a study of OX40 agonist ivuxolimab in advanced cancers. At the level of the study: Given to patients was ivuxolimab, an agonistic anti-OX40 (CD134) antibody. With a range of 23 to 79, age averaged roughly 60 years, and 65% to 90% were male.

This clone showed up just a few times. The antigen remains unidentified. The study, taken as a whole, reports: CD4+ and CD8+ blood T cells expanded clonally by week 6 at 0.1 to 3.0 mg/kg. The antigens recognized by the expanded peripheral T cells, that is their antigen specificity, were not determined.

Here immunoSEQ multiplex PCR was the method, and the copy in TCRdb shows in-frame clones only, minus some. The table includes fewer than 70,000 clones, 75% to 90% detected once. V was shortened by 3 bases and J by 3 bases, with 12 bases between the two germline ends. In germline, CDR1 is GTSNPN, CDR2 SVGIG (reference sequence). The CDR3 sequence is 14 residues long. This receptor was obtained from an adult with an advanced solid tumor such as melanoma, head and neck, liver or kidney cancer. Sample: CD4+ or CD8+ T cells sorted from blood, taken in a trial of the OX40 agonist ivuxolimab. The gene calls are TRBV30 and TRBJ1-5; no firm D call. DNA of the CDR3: TGTGCCTGGAGAGATGGCCCGTCCAATCAGCCCCAGCATTTT. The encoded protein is CAWRDGPSNQPQHF.